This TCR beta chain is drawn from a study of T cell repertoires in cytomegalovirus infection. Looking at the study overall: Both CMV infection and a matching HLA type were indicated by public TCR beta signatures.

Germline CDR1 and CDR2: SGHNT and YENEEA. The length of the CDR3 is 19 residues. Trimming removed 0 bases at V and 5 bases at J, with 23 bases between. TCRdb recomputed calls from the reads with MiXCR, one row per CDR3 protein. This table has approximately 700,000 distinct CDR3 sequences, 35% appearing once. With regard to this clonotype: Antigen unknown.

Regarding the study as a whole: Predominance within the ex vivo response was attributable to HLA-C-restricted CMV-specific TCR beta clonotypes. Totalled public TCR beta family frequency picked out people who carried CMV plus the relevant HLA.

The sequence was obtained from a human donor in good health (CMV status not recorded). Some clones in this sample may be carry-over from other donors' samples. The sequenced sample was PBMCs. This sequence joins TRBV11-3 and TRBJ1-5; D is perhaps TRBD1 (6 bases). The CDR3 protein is CASSLDLGGHRESDQPQHF. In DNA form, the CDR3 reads TGTGCCAGCAGCTTAGATCTTGGGGGGCACAGGGAGTCCGATCAGCCCCAGCATTTT.